The TCR beta chain described here comes from a study of early stage breast cancer tumors (dated by TCRdb to about 2017). In terms of the full investigation: Of the approximately 15 invasive breast tumors, around twelve were found to be estrogen receptor-positive, progesterone receptor-positive and HER2-negative. Eight of the 12 ER+/PR+/HER2- tumors were invasive ductal carcinomas, while the other four were invasive lobular carcinomas. A read coverage of roughly 10-fold per sample was achieved on average. A total of 2,651,842 templates, representing 1,097,674 unique clonotypes, were detected across all samples. The study at large found these results: Enriched TCRB sequences shared across patients were mostly commonly generated sequences, unlikely to play an important role in the tumor microenvironment. Roughly 2.5-fold higher T cell density and higher clonality were observed in tumors than in adjacent normal breast tissue. Sequencing bulk genomic DNA from unsorted cells could not capture chain pairing or functional markers like CD4, CD8 and FOXP3. Repertoires from blood and normal breast were more alike than repertoires from blood and tumor, and in about 90% of the 16 patients, comparing each tissue with blood separated tumor from normal. Because the cohort was small, a breakdown by tumor subtype could not be done.

Regarding this clone: Its cognate antigen has yet to be identified. Base quality data are lacking; no much larger clone is found one base away.

Every sample was amplified as two independent genomic DNA replicates, using approximately 550 ng for blood and roughly 1.6 ug for tumor or normal breast. Following the manufacturer's instructions, the ImmunoSeq Intro kit was used to carry out TCRB sequencing on genomic DNA. Multiplex PCR was run for roughly 29 cycles using proprietary primers and spike-in control sequences for absolute quantification. Single-end 150-bp reads were used to sequence an 87-bp fragment spanning the CDR3 and the flanking V and J genes. Each lane of an Illumina MiSeq using version 3.0 chemistry carried seven multiplexed samples, with two replicates per sample. The original methods were these. The vendor's proprietary pipeline processed the raw data and merged both replicates into a single result for each sample. Productive rearrangements sharing the V-gene family, CDR3 amino acid sequence and J-gene segment were defined as clonotypes. To compute clonality, the normalized Shannon entropy (Pielou evenness) of TCRB abundances was subtracted from 1. T cell density was estimated as total templates divided by the number of input cells, with the number of input cells inferred from the DNA input amount. Recon with default parameters was used to estimate total repertoire diversity and clonality. A clonotype counted as tumor-enriched if its abundance in tumor exceeded 0.1% and was at least 32-fold higher than its abundance in normal breast. TCRdb holds this immuneACCESS table with in-frame rearrangements only. Some clones are missing; in checked studies, unresolved V genes explain under half, and the rest has no known cause. V, J and clone size are those of that table, while D and trimming were read from the DNA. The table for this sample lists tens of thousands of clones; approximately 70% of them were counted only once. The biggest ten clones account for 4.5% to 5% of the sample.

The study profiled bulk TCR beta-chain repertoires in matched peripheral blood, tumor and adjacent normal breast tissue taken from some 17 patients with early-stage breast cancer. Before surgery, whole blood (roughly 5-10 mL) was collected into EDTA tubes and processed within 2 hours. Ficoll-Paque centrifugation in SepMate-50 tubes was used to isolate peripheral blood mononuclear cells. PBMCs were cryopreserved in aliquots of roughly 1.8 to 4.5 million cells in about 90% FBS with about 10% DMSO and kept in liquid nitrogen. Genomic DNA was extracted with the Qiagen AllPrep DNA/RNA Mini kit. Its CDR3 holds 14 amino acids, cysteine through phenylalanine. The sequence is cut down to CDR3 DNA, 42 bases in frame from base 1. Ends trimmed: V by 0 bases, J by 13 bases; bases unmatched to a gene: 4. CDR1 and CDR2 are drawn from the germline V gene: MNHEY, SVGAGI.

The sequence was collected from a person aged 40 to 49 with breast cancer. Material for sequencing was blood. The receptor chain draws on TRBV6-5 and TRBJ2-1; TRBD2 matches 12 bases in the middle. The DNA sequence follows: TGTGCCAGCAGTTACTCGAGACTAGCGGGAGAACAGTTCTTC. It encodes CASSYSRLAGEQFF.